This TCR beta chain is drawn from a study of T cells in women clearing cervical HPV infection. Whole-study context: Donors had HPV16-related CIN3 or worse; 2 had invasive cancer. Blood came at first lesion visit for cases, post-clearance for controls.

The trim removed 5 bases at V and 8 bases at J, leaving 12 bases unmatched. Germline V gene data show CDR1 as SGHAT and CDR2 as FQNNGV. The CDR3 runs to 15 residues. With respect to this clone: The target antigen is unknown. The observed sequence ends 3 residues before the CDR3 terminus, with the missing tail filled in from the germline J gene.

Findings and limits, study-wide: Controls had more TRBV6-7 (0.16%) than cases (roughly 0.11%).

Profiled with immunoSEQ multiplex PCR; TCRdb holds only in-frame clones, not every one. The listing contains about 20,000 clones. This chain joins TRBV11-2 and TRBJ2-1; 7 bases align to TRBD1. Input material: blood buffy coat. The sequence was collected from a woman between 18 and 69 years old with a cervical HPV16 infection that either progressed to CIN3+ or cleared (not recorded which). Incomplete CDR3 DNA: TGTGCCAGCAGCGATATCTCGACAGGGCTTTATGAG. Its protein is CASSDISTGLYE. The entire CDR3 protein reads CASSDISTGLYEQFF.